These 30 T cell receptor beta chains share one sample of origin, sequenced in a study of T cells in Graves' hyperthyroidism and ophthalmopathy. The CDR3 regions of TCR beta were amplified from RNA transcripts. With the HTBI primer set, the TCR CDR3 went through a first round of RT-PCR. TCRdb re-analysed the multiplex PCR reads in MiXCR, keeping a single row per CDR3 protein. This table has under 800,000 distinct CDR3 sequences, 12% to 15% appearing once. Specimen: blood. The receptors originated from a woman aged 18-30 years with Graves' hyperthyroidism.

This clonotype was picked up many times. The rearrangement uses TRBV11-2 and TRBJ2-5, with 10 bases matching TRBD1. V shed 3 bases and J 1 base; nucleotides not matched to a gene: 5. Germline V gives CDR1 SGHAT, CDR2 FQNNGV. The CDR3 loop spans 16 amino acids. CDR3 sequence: CASSFSGTGVQETQYF. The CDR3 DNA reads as TGTGCCAGCAGCTTTAGCGGGACAGGGGTCCAAGAGACCCAGTACTTC.

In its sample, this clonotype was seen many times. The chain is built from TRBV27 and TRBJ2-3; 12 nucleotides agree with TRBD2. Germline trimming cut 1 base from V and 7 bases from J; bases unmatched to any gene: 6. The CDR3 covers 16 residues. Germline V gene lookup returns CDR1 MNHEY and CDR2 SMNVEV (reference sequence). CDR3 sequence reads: CASSLWMTSGRNTQYF. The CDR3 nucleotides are TGTGCCAGCAGTTTATGGATGACTAGCGGGAGAAATACGCAGTATTTT.

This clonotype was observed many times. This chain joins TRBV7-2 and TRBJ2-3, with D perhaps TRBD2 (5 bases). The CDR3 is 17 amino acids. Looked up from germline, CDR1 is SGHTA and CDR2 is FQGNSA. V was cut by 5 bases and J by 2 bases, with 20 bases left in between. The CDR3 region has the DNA TGTGCCAGCAGCCACGACTCGGACTCGACCTACACAGATACGCAGTATTTT. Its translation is CASSHDSDSTYTDTQYF.

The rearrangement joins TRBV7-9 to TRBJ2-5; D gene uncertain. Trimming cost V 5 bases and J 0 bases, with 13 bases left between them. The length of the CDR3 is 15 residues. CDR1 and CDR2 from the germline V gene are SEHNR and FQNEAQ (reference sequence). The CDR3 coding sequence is TGTGCCAGCAGCGAAAGCTGGCGTAACCAAGAGACCCAGTACTTC. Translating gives CASSESWRNQETQYF.

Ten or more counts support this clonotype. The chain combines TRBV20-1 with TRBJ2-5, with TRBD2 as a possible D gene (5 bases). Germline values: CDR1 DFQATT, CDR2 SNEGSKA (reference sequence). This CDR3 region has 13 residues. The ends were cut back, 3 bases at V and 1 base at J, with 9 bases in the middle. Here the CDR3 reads CSASRSGQETQYF. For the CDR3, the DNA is TGCAGTGCTAGCAGGAGCGGCCAAGAGACCCAGTACTTC.

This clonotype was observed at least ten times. This CDR3 reads CASSQEGRQFF. CDR3 in DNA: TGTGCCAGCAGCCAAGAAGGCAGGCAGTTCTTC. The chain combines TRBV3-1 with TRBJ2-1; D is undetermined. The V gene lost 0 bases and the J gene lost 12 bases, with 6 bases spanning the gap. The CDR3 has 11 residues. The V gene's germline CDR1 is LGHDT and CDR2 YNNKEL (reference sequence).

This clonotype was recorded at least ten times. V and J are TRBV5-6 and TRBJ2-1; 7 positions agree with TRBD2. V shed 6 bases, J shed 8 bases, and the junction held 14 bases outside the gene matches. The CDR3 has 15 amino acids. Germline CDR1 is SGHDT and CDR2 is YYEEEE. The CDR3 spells CASTPGRTRVDEQFF. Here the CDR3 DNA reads TGTGCCAGCACCCCAGGGAGGACTAGAGTCGATGAGCAGTTCTTC.

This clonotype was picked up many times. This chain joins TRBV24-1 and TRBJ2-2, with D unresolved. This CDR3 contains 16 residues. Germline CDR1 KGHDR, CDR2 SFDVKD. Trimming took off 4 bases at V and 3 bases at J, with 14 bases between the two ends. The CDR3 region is CATSDPTRVHTGELFF. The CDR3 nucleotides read TGTGCCACCAGTGACCCGACAAGGGTACACACCGGGGAGCTGTTTTTT.

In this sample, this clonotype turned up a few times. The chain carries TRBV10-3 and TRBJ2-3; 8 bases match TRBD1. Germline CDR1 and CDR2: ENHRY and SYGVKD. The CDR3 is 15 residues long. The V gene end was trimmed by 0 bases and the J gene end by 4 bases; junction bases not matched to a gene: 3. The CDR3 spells CAISESGRGPDTQYF. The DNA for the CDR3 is TGTGCCATCAGTGAGTCCGGCAGGGGGCCAGATACGCAGTATTTT.

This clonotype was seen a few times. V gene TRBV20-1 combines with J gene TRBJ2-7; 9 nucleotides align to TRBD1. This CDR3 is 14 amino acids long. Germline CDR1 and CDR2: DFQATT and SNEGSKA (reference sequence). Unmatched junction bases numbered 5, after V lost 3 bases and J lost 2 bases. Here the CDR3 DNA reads TGCAGTGCTAGGGCCGGGACAGGGACCTACGAGCAGTACTTC. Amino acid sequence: CSARAGTGTYEQYF.

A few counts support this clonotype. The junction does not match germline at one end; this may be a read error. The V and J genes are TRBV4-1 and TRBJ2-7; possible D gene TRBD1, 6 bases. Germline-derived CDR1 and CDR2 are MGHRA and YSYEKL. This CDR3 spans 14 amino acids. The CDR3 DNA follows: TGCGCCAGCAGCCTACAGGGTACCTCCTACGGGCAGTACTTC. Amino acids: CASSLQGTSYGQYF.

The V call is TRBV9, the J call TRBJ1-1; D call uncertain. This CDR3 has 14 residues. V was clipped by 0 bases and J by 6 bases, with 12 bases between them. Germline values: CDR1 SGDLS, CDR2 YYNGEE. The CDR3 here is CASSVGTLGSEAFF. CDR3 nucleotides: TGTGCCAGCAGCGTAGGGACCCTAGGCTCTGAAGCTTTCTTT.

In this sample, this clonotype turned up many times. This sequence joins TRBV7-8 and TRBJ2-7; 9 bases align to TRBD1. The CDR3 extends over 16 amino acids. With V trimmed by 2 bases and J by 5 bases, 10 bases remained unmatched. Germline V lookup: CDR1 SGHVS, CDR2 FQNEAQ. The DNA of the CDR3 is TGTGCCAGCAGCTTAAGGGGCGGGACAGGGCTTAACGAGCAGTACTTC. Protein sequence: CASSLRGGTGLNEQYF.

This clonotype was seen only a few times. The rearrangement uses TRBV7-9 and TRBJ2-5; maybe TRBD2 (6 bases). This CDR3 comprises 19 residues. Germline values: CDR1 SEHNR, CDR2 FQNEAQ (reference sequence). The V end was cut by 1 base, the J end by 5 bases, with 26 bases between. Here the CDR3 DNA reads TGTGCCAGCAGCTTAGTTTCCTACCCGAGAGGAGGGAGTGCGGAGACCCAGTACTTC. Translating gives CASSLVSYPRGGSAETQYF.

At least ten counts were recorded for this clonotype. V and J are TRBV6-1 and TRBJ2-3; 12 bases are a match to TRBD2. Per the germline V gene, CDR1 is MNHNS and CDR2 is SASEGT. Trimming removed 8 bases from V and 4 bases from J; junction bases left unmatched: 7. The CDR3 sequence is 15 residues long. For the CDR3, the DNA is TGTGCCAGCGGGCGACTAGCGGGAGAGGCAGATACGCAGTATTTT. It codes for CASGRLAGEADTQYF.

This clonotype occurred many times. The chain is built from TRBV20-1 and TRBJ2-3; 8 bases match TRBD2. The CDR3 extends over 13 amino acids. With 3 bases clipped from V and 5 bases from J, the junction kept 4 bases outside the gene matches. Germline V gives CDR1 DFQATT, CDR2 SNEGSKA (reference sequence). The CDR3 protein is CSASGRAGDTQYF. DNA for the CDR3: TGCAGTGCTAGCGGGAGGGCCGGAGATACGCAGTATTTT.

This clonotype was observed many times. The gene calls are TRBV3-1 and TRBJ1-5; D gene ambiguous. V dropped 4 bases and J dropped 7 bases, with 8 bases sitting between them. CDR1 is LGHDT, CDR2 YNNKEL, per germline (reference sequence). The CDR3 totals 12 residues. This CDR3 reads CASSRLGQPQHF. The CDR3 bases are TGTGCCAGCAGCCGCCTGGGGCAGCCCCAGCATTTT.

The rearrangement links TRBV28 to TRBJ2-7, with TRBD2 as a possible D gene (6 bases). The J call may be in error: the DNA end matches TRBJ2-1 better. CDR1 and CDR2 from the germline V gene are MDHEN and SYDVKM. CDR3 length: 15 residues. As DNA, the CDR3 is TGTGCCAGCAGTTCGGGCGGGGCAAGCTCCTACGAGCAGTTCTTC. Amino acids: CASSSGGASSYEQFF.

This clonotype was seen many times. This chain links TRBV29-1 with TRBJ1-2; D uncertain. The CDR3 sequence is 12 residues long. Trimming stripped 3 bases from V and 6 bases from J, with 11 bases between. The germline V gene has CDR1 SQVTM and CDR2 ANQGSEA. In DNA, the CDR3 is TGCAGCGTTGATAGGCTCGGGCATGGCTACACCTTC. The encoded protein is CSVDRLGHGYTF.

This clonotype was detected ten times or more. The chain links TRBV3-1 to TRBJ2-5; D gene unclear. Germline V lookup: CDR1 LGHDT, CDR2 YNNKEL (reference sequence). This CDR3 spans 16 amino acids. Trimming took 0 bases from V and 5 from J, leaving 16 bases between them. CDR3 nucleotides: TGTGCCAGCAGCCAAGAAACGCGCAGGCTGTATGAGACCCAGTACTTC. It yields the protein CASSQETRRLYETQYF.

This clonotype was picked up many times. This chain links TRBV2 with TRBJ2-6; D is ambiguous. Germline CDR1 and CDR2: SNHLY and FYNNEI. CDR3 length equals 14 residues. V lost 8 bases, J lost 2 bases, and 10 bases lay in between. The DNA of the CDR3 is TGTGCCAGCCTTATAACTCCTGGGGCCAACGTCCTGACTTTC. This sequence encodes CASLITPGANVLTF.

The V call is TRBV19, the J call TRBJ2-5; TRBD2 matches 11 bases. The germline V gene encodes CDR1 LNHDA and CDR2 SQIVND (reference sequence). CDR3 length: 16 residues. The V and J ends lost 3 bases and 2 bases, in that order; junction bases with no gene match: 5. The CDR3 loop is CASSIQGTSGQETQYF. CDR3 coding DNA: TGTGCCAGTAGTATTCAGGGGACTAGCGGACAAGAGACCCAGTACTTC.

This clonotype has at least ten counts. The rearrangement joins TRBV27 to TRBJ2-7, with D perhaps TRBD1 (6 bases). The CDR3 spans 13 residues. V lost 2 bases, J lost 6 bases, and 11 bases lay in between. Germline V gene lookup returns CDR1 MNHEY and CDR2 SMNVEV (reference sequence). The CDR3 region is CASSLDRRGEQYF. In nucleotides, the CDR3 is TGTGCCAGCAGTTTAGACAGGCGAGGCGAGCAGTACTTC.

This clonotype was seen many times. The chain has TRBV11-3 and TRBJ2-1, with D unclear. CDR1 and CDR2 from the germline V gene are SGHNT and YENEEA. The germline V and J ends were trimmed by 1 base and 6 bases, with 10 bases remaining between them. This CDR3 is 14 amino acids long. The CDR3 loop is CASSLGGVVNEQFF. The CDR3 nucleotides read TGTGCCAGCAGCTTAGGTGGGGTTGTCAATGAGCAGTTCTTC.

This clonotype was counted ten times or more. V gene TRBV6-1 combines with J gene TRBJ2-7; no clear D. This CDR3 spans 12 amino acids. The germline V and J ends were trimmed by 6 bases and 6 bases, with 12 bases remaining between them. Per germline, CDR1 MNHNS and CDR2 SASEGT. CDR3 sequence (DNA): TGTGCCAGCAGCTTACCCATGGGCGAGCAGTACTTC. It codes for CASSLPMGEQYF.

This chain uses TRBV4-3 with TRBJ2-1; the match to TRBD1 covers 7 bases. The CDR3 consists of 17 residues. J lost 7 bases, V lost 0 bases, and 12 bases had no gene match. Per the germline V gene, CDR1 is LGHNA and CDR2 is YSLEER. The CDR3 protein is CASSQDLGTGARNEQFF. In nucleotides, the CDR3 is TGCGCCAGCAGCCAAGATTTGGGAACAGGGGCTAGAAATGAGCAGTTCTTC.

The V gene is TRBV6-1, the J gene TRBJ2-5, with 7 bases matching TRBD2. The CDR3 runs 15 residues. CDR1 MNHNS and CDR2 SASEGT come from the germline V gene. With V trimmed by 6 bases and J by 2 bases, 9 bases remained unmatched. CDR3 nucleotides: TGTGCCAGCAGCGTAAGCTCGGGAGGACAAGAGACCCAGTACTTC. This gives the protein CASSVSSGGQETQYF.

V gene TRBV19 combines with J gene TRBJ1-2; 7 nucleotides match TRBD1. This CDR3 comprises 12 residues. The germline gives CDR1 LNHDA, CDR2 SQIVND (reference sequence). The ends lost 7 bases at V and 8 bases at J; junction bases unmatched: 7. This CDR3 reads CASNDRVGGYTF. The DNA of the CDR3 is TGTGCCAGTAACGACAGGGTCGGCGGCTACACCTTC.

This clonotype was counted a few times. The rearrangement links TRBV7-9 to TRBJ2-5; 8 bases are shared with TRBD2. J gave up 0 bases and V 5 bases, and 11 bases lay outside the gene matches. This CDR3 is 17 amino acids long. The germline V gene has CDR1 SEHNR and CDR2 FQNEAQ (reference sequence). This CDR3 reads CASSRNQREPNQETQYF. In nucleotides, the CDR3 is TGTGCCAGCAGCAGAAACCAGCGGGAGCCCAACCAAGAGACCCAGTACTTC.

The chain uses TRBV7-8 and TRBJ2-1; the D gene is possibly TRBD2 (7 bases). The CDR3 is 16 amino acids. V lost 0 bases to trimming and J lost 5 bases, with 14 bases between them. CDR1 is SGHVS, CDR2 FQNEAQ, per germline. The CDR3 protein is CASSLAGGRGNNEQFF. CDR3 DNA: TGTGCCAGCAGCTTAGCCGGGGGGCGAGGTAACAATGAGCAGTTCTTC.